The 31 T cell receptor beta chains below come from one sample, sequenced in a study of cytomegalovirus exposure and HLA in healthy donors (dated by TCRdb to between 2016 and 2019). The library was obtained by the immunoSEQ multiplex PCR assay. For the multiplex PCR, a mixture combining 60 forward primers for TCR Vbeta segments and 13 reverse primers for TCR Jbeta segments was used. Not all clones reach the TCRdb copy of this immuneACCESS table, which keeps in-frame sequences only. Checked studies attribute under half of the gap to unresolved V genes and leave the rest unexplained. Across this sample there are 200,000 to 250,000 clones, with 70% to 85% seen only once. The top ten clonotypes cover about 0.58% of the sample. Sequenced material: PBMCs. These receptors were collected from a woman aged 40 to 55 in good health and CMV-seronegative.

The V call is TRBV18, the J call TRBJ2-4; possibly TRBD1 for D (5 bases). CDR1 KGHSH and CDR2 LQKENI come from the germline V gene. Trimming took 2 bases from V and 8 from J, leaving 7 bases between them. The CDR3 runs 12 residues. The CDR3 nucleotides are TGTGCCAGCTCACCAGGGGCTCACATTCAGTACTTC. Protein product: CASSPGAHIQYF.

This clone was detected a few times. The chain joins TRBV5-6 to TRBJ1-1; D not resolved. The germline V gene encodes CDR1 SGHDT and CDR2 YYEEEE. The CDR3 runs 17 residues. V was pared by 0 bases and J by 0 bases, with 15 bases between. The CDR3 loop is CASSLGGPLLMNTEAFF. DNA for the CDR3: TGTGCCAGCAGCTTGGGCGGGCCCCTGCTGATGAACACTGAAGCTTTCTTT.

This rearrangement joins TRBV27 to TRBJ1-1; 7 bases are shared with TRBD1. CDR1 and CDR2 (germline): MNHEY, SMNVEV (reference sequence). With 5 bases clipped from V and 0 bases from J, the junction kept 9 bases outside the gene matches. CDR3 length: 16 amino acids. CDR3 residues: CASSTRQGNMNTEAFF. The CDR3 nucleotides read TGTGCCAGCAGTACCCGACAGGGTAATATGAACACTGAAGCTTTCTTT.

The rearrangement joins TRBV4-3 to TRBJ1-5, with D possibly matching TRBD1 (5 bases). This CDR3 has 15 amino acids. With 0 bases removed from V and 7 bases from J, the gap between germline ends came to 13 bases. CDR1 is LGHNA, CDR2 YSLEER, per germline. CDR3 residues: CASSQDVFSGQPQHF. CDR3 nucleotide sequence: TGCGCCAGCAGCCAAGACGTTTTCTCAGGGCAGCCCCAGCATTTT.

This clone was recorded only once. J is TRBJ2-5 and V is TRBV7-2, with TRBD1 as a possible D gene (5 bases). The end of the DNA fits TRBJ2-7 better, so the J call may be wrong. Per the germline V gene, CDR1 is SGHTA and CDR2 is FQGNSA. The CDR3 extends over 15 amino acids. The CDR3 sequence is CASSFNSLGAYEQYF. CDR3 nucleotide sequence: TGTGCCAGCAGCTTTAATTCGCTAGGGGCCTACGAGCAGTACTTC.

The rearrangement uses TRBV11-2 and TRBJ2-1; tentatively, D is TRBD2 (6 bases). The CDR3 totals 16 residues. Deletions cut 1 base from V and 0 bases from J, with 10 bases between. The germline gives CDR1 SGHAT, CDR2 FQNNGV. The CDR3 DNA sequence: TGTGCCAGCAGCTTAGGGCGGGGAAGCTCCTACAATGAGCAGTTCTTC. Amino acids: CASSLGRGSSYNEQFF.

The genes are TRBV5-1 and TRBJ2-2, with TRBD1 matching over 8 bases. This CDR3 has 15 amino acids. The ends lost 5 bases at V and 6 bases at J; junction bases unmatched: 9. CDR1 and CDR2 (germline): SGHRS, YFSETQ. The CDR3 spells CASRTGTGEPGELFF. CDR3 nucleotide sequence: TGCGCCAGCAGAACCGGGACAGGAGAGCCCGGGGAGCTGTTTTTT.

This clone was detected a few times. The chain combines TRBV4-3 with TRBJ1-6, with 7 positions matching TRBD1. Germline V lookup: CDR1 LGHNA, CDR2 YSLEER. The V and J ends lost 1 base and 10 bases, in that order; junction bases with no gene match: 7. The CDR3 runs 15 residues. Here the CDR3 reads CASSQADREGSPLHF. For the CDR3, the DNA is TGCGCCAGCAGCCAAGCCGACAGGGAAGGGTCACCCCTCCACTTT.

The chain combines TRBV5-1 with TRBJ2-1; 11 nucleotides match TRBD1. Trimming took 1 base from V and 7 from J; bases not matched to a gene: 10. This CDR3 has 17 residues. Germline loops: CDR1 SGHRS, CDR2 YFSETQ. CDR3 in DNA: TGCGCCAGCAGCTTGCGAACCGGGACAGGGGGAACGAATGAGCAGTTCTTC. Protein product: CASSLRTGTGGTNEQFF.

The V gene is TRBV5-5, the J gene TRBJ2-3; 7 positions agree with TRBD1. Germline CDR1 reads SGHKS; CDR2 reads YYEKEE (reference sequence). V dropped 0 bases and J dropped 2; count of bases not matched to a gene: 6. The CDR3 runs 16 residues. This CDR3 reads CASSLVTGAPTDTQYF. The CDR3 nucleotides read TGTGCCAGCAGCTTGGTCACAGGGGCACCCACAGATACGCAGTATTTT.

The CDR3 loop reads CASSPRETEAFF. The CDR3 DNA reads TGTGCCAGCAGTCCGAGGGAAACTGAAGCTTTCTTT. The chain joins TRBV28 to TRBJ1-1; D is undetermined. The CDR3 covers 12 residues. V was trimmed by 5 bases and J by 5 bases, leaving 9 bases between them. Germline CDR1 MDHEN, CDR2 SYDVKM.

The V gene is TRBV7-3, the J gene TRBJ2-2; D is perhaps TRBD1 (6 bases). Deletions cut 5 bases from V and 4 bases from J, with 17 bases between. This CDR3 is built from 16 residues. Germline values: CDR1 SGHTA, CDR2 FQGTGA. In DNA, the CDR3 is TGTGCCAGCAGCCTATCTACAGGGCTCGGCACCGGGGAGCTGTTTTTT. Encoded protein: CASSLSTGLGTGELFF. Looking up the rest from reference TRBV7-3 and TRBJ2-2 gives the full variable domain: GAGVSQTPSNKVTEKGKYVELRCDPISGHTALYWYRQSLGQGPEFLIYFQGTGAADDSGLPNDRFFAVRPEGSVSTLKIQRTERGDSAVYLCASSLSTGLGTGELFFGEGSRLTVL.

A note on this clone: The junction differs from germline at one of its ends, possibly a read error. The chain joins TRBV7-8 to TRBJ2-5; D unclear. Germline values: CDR1 SGHVS, CDR2 FQNEAQ. The CDR3 is 13 amino acids. The CDR3 DNA sequence: TGTGCCAGCAGCCAGATTACAAGAGAGGCCCAGTACTTC. It encodes CASSQITREAQYF.

The chain is built from TRBV29-1 and TRBJ1-1; 8 bases agree with TRBD1. This CDR3 region has 14 residues. The germline V gene has CDR1 SQVTM and CDR2 ANQGSEA. The junction had 8 bases not matched to a gene; V was cut back by 4 bases and J by 4 bases. CDR3 amino acids: CSVAAGGAGTEAFF. The CDR3 nucleotides read TGCAGCGTTGCCGCAGGGGGCGCCGGCACTGAAGCTTTCTTT.

The chain carries TRBV6-5 and TRBJ1-6; the D gene is possibly TRBD1 (6 bases). V lost 4 bases and J lost 1, with 8 bases in between. Germline loops: CDR1 MNHEY, CDR2 SVGAGI. The CDR3 is 15 residues long. CDR3 sequence: CASSLQGSYNSPLHF. In DNA, the CDR3 is TGTGCCAGCAGTTTACAGGGTTCCTATAATTCACCCCTCCACTTT.

This rearrangement joins TRBV19 to TRBJ2-1, with D uncertain. The CDR3 has 13 amino acids. Germline CDR1 and CDR2: LNHDA and SQIVND (reference sequence). The V and J ends lost 6 bases and 9 bases respectively, with 15 bases between them. DNA of the CDR3: TGTGCCAGTAGCTCATTGCTAGTGGGTGAGCAGTTCTTC. It is translated as CASSSLLVGEQFF.

This clone was found a few times. The chain has TRBV28 and TRBJ1-2, with TRBD1 as a possible D gene (6 bases). The germline V gene has CDR1 MDHEN and CDR2 SYDVKM. The CDR3 is made up of 10 amino acids. The V end was cut by 7 bases, the J end by 9 bases, with 9 bases between. The CDR3 nucleotides are TGTGCCAGCAATGGGGGCAGCTACACCTTC. It translates to CASNGGSYTF.

This chain joins TRBV30 and TRBJ1-1; 9 nucleotides match TRBD1. CDR3 length: 14 residues. CDR1 GTSNPN and CDR2 SVGIG come from the germline V gene (reference sequence). The ends lost 3 bases at V and 7 bases at J; junction bases unmatched: 9. The CDR3 DNA sequence: TGTGCCTGGAGCGAAGGGACAGGGAATTTTGAAGCTTTCTTT. Translated, it gives CAWSEGTGNFEAFF. The full variable domain, with the rest looked up from reference TRBV30 and TRBJ1-1, is SQTIHQWPATLVQPVGSPLSLECTVEGTSNPNLYWYRQAAGRGLQLLFYSVGIGQISSEVPQNLSASRPQDRQFILSSKKLLLSDSGFYLCAWSEGTGNFEAFFGQGTRLTVV.

CDR3 nucleotide sequence: TGCGCCAGCAGCTTGCCCCCGGCGGGGGGATCCTACGAGCAGTACTTC. Translating gives CASSLPPAGGSYEQYF. The chain employs TRBV5-1 and TRBJ2-7; 8 bases align to TRBD2. Looked up from germline, CDR1 is SGHRS and CDR2 is YFSETQ. CDR3 length equals 16 residues. V dropped 1 base and J dropped 1; count of bases not matched to a gene: 7.

This clone showed up just once. This sequence joins TRBV19 and TRBJ2-1; maybe TRBD2 (7 bases). V shed 7 bases and J shed 4 bases, with 20 bases lying between them. The CDR3 runs 16 residues. CDR1 is LNHDA and CDR2 is SQIVND in the germline V gene (reference sequence). Here the CDR3 DNA reads TGTGCCAGTACCCCTAGCTCGGGGGGCCGATACAATGAGCAGTTCTTC. This translates into CASTPSSGGRYNEQFF. The full variable domain, its missing parts supplied by reference TRBV19 and TRBJ2-1, is DGGITQSPKYLFRKEGQNVTLSCEQNLNHDAMYWYRQDPGQGLRLIYYSQIVNDFQKGDIAEGYSVSREKKESFPLTVTSAQKNPTAFYLCASTPSSGGRYNEQFFGPGTRLTVL.

This CDR3 is CASSQGRDRGKYEQYF. CDR3 in DNA: TGCGCCAGCAGCCAAGGTCGGGACAGGGGAAAGTACGAGCAGTACTTC. The V call is TRBV4-3, the J call TRBJ2-7; 10 bases align to TRBD1. This CDR3 has 16 residues. V trimming: 1 base; J trimming: 4 bases; junction bases outside the gene matches: 7. In germline, CDR1 is LGHNA, CDR2 YSLEER.

The rearrangement links TRBV2 to TRBJ1-1; TRBD1 might be the D (5 bases). Germline V gene sequence: CDR1 SNHLY, CDR2 FYNNEI. V was pared by 2 bases and J by 3 bases, with 13 bases between. The CDR3 sequence is 15 residues long. CDR3 in DNA: TGTGCCAGCAGTGAAAGGGGTGGGGGGTACACTGAAGCTTTCTTT. Its translation: CASSERGGGYTEAFF.

The J gene is TRBJ2-7, the V gene TRBV7-9; D gene ambiguous. Germline CDR1 SEHNR, CDR2 FQNEAQ (reference sequence). CDR3 length: 15 amino acids. Trimming pared 5 bases from V and 5 bases from J, leaving 19 bases between. CDR3 region: CASSRLVWRAHEQYF. The DNA of the CDR3 is TGTGCCAGCAGCCGGCTAGTGTGGAGAGCCCACGAGCAGTACTTC.

The chain employs TRBV15 and TRBJ2-5, with D unresolved. TRBJ2-7 matches the DNA end more closely, so the J call is doubtful. Germline CDR1 LNHNV, CDR2 YYDKDF (reference sequence). This CDR3 contains 16 residues. The CDR3 spells CATSRDHRFTTYEQYF. The CDR3 DNA sequence: TGTGCCACCAGCAGAGATCATCGGTTCACTACCTACGAGCAGTACTTC.

This clone was observed a few times. This chain's CDR3 is CASSLSGHGELFF. CDR3 in DNA: TGTGCCAGCAGCTTGAGTGGACACGGGGAGCTGTTTTTT. The rearrangement links TRBV5-6 to TRBJ2-2, with D possibly TRBD1 on 5 matching bases. The CDR3 has 13 amino acids. The V gene's germline CDR1 is SGHDT and CDR2 YYEEEE. V was shortened by 1 base and J by 7 bases, with 8 bases between the two germline ends. The full variable domain, with the rest looked up from reference TRBV5-6 and TRBJ2-2, is DAGVTQSPTHLIKTRGQQVTLRCSPKSGHDTVSWYQQALGQGPQFIFQYYEEEERQRGNFPDRFSGHQFPNYSSELNVNALLLGDSALYLCASSLSGHGELFFGEGSRLTVL.

The chain uses TRBV12-5 and TRBJ2-3; 7 bases are shared with TRBD2. CDR1 and CDR2 from the germline V gene are LGHNT and FRNRAP. The length of the CDR3 is 15 residues. The ends lost 4 bases at V and 2 bases at J; junction bases unmatched: 6. The CDR3, as DNA: TGTGCTAGTGGTTCAGGGAGCGGGGACACAGATACGCAGTATTTT. Protein: CASGSGSGDTDTQYF. The full variable domain, its missing parts supplied by reference TRBV12-5 and TRBJ2-3, is DARVTQTPRHKVTEMGQEVTMRCQPILGHNTVFWYRQTMMQGLELLAYFRNRAPLDDSGMPKDRFSAEMPDATLATLKIQPSEPRDSAVYFCASGSGSGDTDTQYFGPGTRLTVL.

The V gene is TRBV4-1, the J gene TRBJ1-4, with D maybe TRBD1 (5 bases). Germline-derived CDR1 and CDR2 are MGHRA and YSYEKL. This CDR3 region has 12 residues. V was pared by 5 bases and J by 8 bases, with 9 bases between. CDR3 protein: CASSTGLEKLFF. The CDR3 nucleotides are TGCGCCAGCAGCACAGGATTAGAAAAACTGTTTTTT.

The chain has TRBV5-1 and TRBJ1-1, with D possibly being TRBD1 (5 bases). The germline CDR1 and CDR2 sequences are SGHRS and YFSETQ. Trimming removed 0 bases from V and 5 bases from J, with 14 bases in between. This CDR3 spans 15 amino acids. The CDR3 nucleotides are TGCGCCAGCAGCTTGGACCTTCGGGGGGGGACTGAAGCTTTCTTT. Protein product: CASSLDLRGGTEAFF.

CDR3 protein: CASSKRQGVYEQYF. In nucleotides, the CDR3 is TGTGCCAGCAGTAAACGACAGGGGGTCTACGAGCAGTACTTC. The chain recombines TRBV6-1 with TRBJ2-7, with TRBD1 matching 9 bases. The CDR3 consists of 14 residues. The germline V gene encodes CDR1 MNHNS and CDR2 SASEGT. Unmatched junction bases numbered 5, after V lost 5 bases and J lost 3 bases.

V is TRBV21-1 and J is TRBJ2-7; TRBD1, the table's D call, was not compared with the DNA. TRBV21-1 is flagged as a pseudogene. The CDR3 has 18 residues. Here the CDR3 DNA reads TGTGCCAGCAGCAAGGACCAAATCCCGGACAGGGGACCCTACGGGCAGTACTTC. Protein: CASSKDQIPDRGPYGQYF.

This clone was observed a handful of times. The rearrangement joins TRBV2 to TRBJ1-4; D remains unclear. Per the germline V gene, CDR1 is SNHLY and CDR2 is FYNNEI. The CDR3 is 14 residues long. V lost 3 bases and J 5 bases, leaving 10 bases between the germline ends. The CDR3 DNA sequence: TGTGCCAGCAGTGACTCTTTATCCAATGAAAAACTGTTTTTT. It is translated as CASSDSLSNEKLFF. Together with reference TRBV2 and TRBJ1-4, the CDR3 gives the full variable domain: EPEVTQTPSHQVTQMGQEVILRCVPISNHLYFYWYRQILGQKVEFLVSFYNNEISEKSEIFDDQFSVERPDGSNFTLKIRSTKLEDSAMYFCASSDSLSNEKLFFGSGTQLSVL.